A selection of T cell receptor beta chains follows, all from one sample in a study of CXCR4 blockade with PD-1 therapy in pancreatic cancer. TCRdb's copy holds only in-frame clones and misses some; the assay was immunoSEQ multiplex PCR. The profile covers roughly 15,000 clones, with over 55% appearing a single time and 4.5% to 7.5% taken by the ten largest. Sequencing input: tumor tissue. The receptors derive from a human donor with pancreatic ductal adenocarcinoma. Both conserved end residues are part of each CDR3. The D gene is left open where the match is weak.

d_gene: -; v_gene: TRBV6-7; j_gene: TRBJ2-1; CDR3aa: CASRAFPRPFGNNEQFF
d_gene: -; v_gene: TRBV19; j_gene: TRBJ2-1; CDR3aa: CASSMGAGYNEQFF
d_gene: -; v_gene: TRBV15; j_gene: TRBJ2-4; CDR3aa: CATSRDRGPYIQYF
d_gene: TRBD1; v_gene: TRBV11-3; j_gene: TRBJ2-7; CDR3aa: CASSQGQGYYEQYF
d_gene: -; v_gene: TRBV18; j_gene: TRBJ2-5; CDR3aa: CASSPPFTAQETQYF
d_gene: -; v_gene: TRBV30; j_gene: TRBJ2-7; CDR3aa: CAWSQGLSYEQYF
d_gene: TRBD1; v_gene: TRBV9; j_gene: TRBJ2-1; CDR3aa: CASSGQGGYYNEQFF
d_gene: -; v_gene: TRBV28; j_gene: TRBJ1-5; CDR3aa: CASNIGLNQPQHF
d_gene: TRBD1; v_gene: TRBV6-8; j_gene: TRBJ1-1; CDR3aa: CASSVAGGATEAFF
d_gene: -; v_gene: TRBV30; j_gene: TRBJ2-1; CDR3aa: CAWSPSHNEQFF
d_gene: -; v_gene: TRBV14; j_gene: TRBJ2-7; CDR3aa: CASSQDSVQGRQQYF
d_gene: TRBD1; v_gene: TRBV19; j_gene: TRBJ1-2; CDR3aa: CASNPQGATYSGYTF
d_gene: TRBD2; v_gene: TRBV19; j_gene: TRBJ2-1; CDR3aa: CASSIWTSRVYNEQFF
d_gene: -; v_gene: TRBV25-1; j_gene: TRBJ1-1; CDR3aa: CASSDRWDTEAFF
d_gene: -; v_gene: TRBV29-1; j_gene: TRBJ2-6; CDR3aa: CSVEGPIRSSGANVLTF
d_gene: TRBD2; v_gene: TRBV19; j_gene: TRBJ2-7; CDR3aa: CASSILGLAGGSEQYF
d_gene: -; v_gene: TRBV29-1; j_gene: TRBJ2-7; CDR3aa: CSVEVRGYEQYF
d_gene: TRBD1; v_gene: TRBV30; j_gene: TRBJ1-5; CDR3aa: CAWSSTGAWGNQPQHF
d_gene: -; v_gene: TRBV1; j_gene: TRBJ2-3; CDR3aa: CASSQEARSTDTQYF
d_gene: -; v_gene: TRBV10-2; j_gene: TRBJ1-1; CDR3aa: CASLPTGSTEAFF
d_gene: -; v_gene: TRBV5-1; j_gene: TRBJ2-1; CDR3aa: CASSRDFQGPLSGNEQFF
d_gene: TRBD1; v_gene: TRBV6-8; j_gene: TRBJ2-7; CDR3aa: CASSHWDSTYEQYF
d_gene: TRBD2; v_gene: TRBV29-1; j_gene: TRBJ2-5; CDR3aa: CSVGGTSGLREETQYF
d_gene: -; v_gene: TRBV2; j_gene: TRBJ1-4; CDR3aa: CASSGTSGEKLFF
d_gene: TRBD1; v_gene: TRBV29-1; j_gene: TRBJ2-7; CDR3aa: CSVAIFQQGGHEQYF
d_gene: TRBD1; v_gene: TRBV19; j_gene: TRBJ1-2; CDR3aa: CASRDRDREDYGYTF
d_gene: -; v_gene: TRBV6-8; j_gene: TRBJ2-3; CDR3aa: CASSSPSTDTQYF
d_gene: -; v_gene: TRBV6-8; j_gene: TRBJ2-7; CDR3aa: CASSASGTTSDEQYF
d_gene: -; v_gene: TRBV19; j_gene: TRBJ1-2; CDR3aa: CASRPRANYGYTF
d_gene: TRBD1; v_gene: TRBV25-1; j_gene: TRBJ1-4; CDR3aa: CASRTGDLANEKLFF
d_gene: -; v_gene: TRBV11-3; j_gene: TRBJ2-7; CDR3aa: CASSLGNEGGLSYEQYF
d_gene: TRBD2; v_gene: TRBV15; j_gene: TRBJ2-7; CDR3aa: CATSSGLAGAGEQYF
d_gene: -; v_gene: TRBV15; j_gene: TRBJ2-1; CDR3aa: CATSRDPEGGRNEQFF
d_gene: -; v_gene: TRBV19; j_gene: TRBJ1-2; CDR3aa: CASSRTDWGYTF
d_gene: TRBD1; v_gene: TRBV28; j_gene: TRBJ1-2; CDR3aa: CATSGAGGNYGYTF
d_gene: -; v_gene: TRBV9; j_gene: TRBJ1-2; CDR3aa: CASSVDSGPYGYTF
d_gene: -; v_gene: TRBV14; j_gene: TRBJ2-2; CDR3aa: CASSQELDGELFF
d_gene: TRBD2; v_gene: TRBV25-1; j_gene: TRBJ2-1; CDR3aa: CASSQTGGSLRNEQFF
d_gene: -; v_gene: TRBV29-1; j_gene: TRBJ1-1; CDR3aa: CSARRGDAEAFF
d_gene: TRBD2; v_gene: TRBV6-8; j_gene: TRBJ2-2; CDR3aa: CASSYRTSGSPGELFF
d_gene: -; v_gene: TRBV5-1; j_gene: TRBJ1-1; CDR3aa: CASSQDSEGMNTEAFF
d_gene: -; v_gene: TRBV19; j_gene: TRBJ2-3; CDR3aa: CASSIRGPDTQYF
d_gene: TRBD1; v_gene: TRBV19; j_gene: TRBJ2-2; CDR3aa: CASKTGWDTGELFF
d_gene: TRBD2; v_gene: TRBV28; j_gene: TRBJ2-3; CDR3aa: CASCDLAGVTDTQYF
d_gene: -; v_gene: TRBV9; j_gene: TRBJ2-7; CDR3aa: CASSADTDEQYF